The TCR beta chain described here comes from a study of blood T cell repertoires in COVID-19. For the study at large: Both acute and convalescent COVID-19 samples were obtained from the United States, Italy and Spain. PBMCs, B-cell-depleted T cells, or T cells were the source of the cDNA or gDNA that made up the material.

Measured with immunoSEQ multiplex PCR; TCRdb has only the in-frame clones, and not every one. The sample lists approximately 200,000 clones, over 75% seen once, with under 2.5% in the top ten. This clonotype was obtained from a man aged 40-50 years with active or convalescent COVID-19. Sequenced input: peripheral blood.

The CDR3 reads CASSLGTSGGSTYEQYF. CDR3 nucleotide sequence: TGTGCCAGCAGTCTAGGGACTAGCGGGGGGTCCACCTACGAGCAGTACTTC. V and J are TRBV6-6 and TRBJ2-7, with 15 bases aligning to TRBD2. Germline V gives CDR1 MNHNY, CDR2 SVGAGI (reference sequence). The CDR3 extends over 17 amino acids. Trimming removed 5 bases from V and 2 bases from J; junction bases left unmatched: 7.